Listed below are T cell receptor beta chains from one sample, sequenced in a study of Ad26.COV2.S vaccination and SARS-CoV-2 variants. TCRdb's table, derived via immunoSEQ multiplex PCR, lists solely in-frame clones and lacks some. In the table there are about 240,000 clones, 70% to 90% of which are singletons. Sequenced here: peripheral blood, sampled in a trial of Ad26.COV2.S vaccine versus placebo. These receptors were collected from a person aged 18-65 years who received the Ad26.COV2.S COVID-19 vaccine or a placebo. The CDR3 runs from the conserved cysteine through the conserved F or W. The D gene is left open where the match is weak. The listing skips clone size in some rows; elsewhere it reads once, few, many or a size class.

V gene	D gene	J gene	clone size	CDR3 protein	CDR3 DNA
TRBV5-4	-	TRBJ2-7	-	CASSPSRVTAGEQYF	TGTGCCAGCAGCCCGAGTAGGGTTACCGCCGGCGAGCAGTACTTC
TRBV19	-	TRBJ1-5	-	CASSTQGSNQPQHF	TGTGCCAGTAGTACCCAGGGTAGCAATCAGCCCCAGCATTTT
TRBV9	-	TRBJ2-1	-	CASSVAGKGHEQFF	TGTGCCAGCAGCGTAGCGGGGAAGGGCCATGAGCAGTTCTTC
TRBV27	-	TRBJ1-6	-	CASSLYRTAESSYNSPLHF	TGTGCCAGCTCACTTTACCGGACGGCGGAGAGCTCCTATAATTCACCCCTCCACTTT
TRBV5-5	-	TRBJ2-5	-	CASSLGIAETQYF	TGTGCCAGCAGCTTGGGCATCGCGGAGACCCAGTACTTC
TRBV3-1/TRBV3-2	TRBD1	TRBJ1-2	-	CASSHLAPGQGAGGYTF	TGTGCCAGCAGCCATCTAGCGCCGGGACAGGGAGCAGGTGGCTACACCTTC
TRBV19	-	TRBJ2-2	-	CASSIVGFSGELFF	TGTGCCAGTAGTATTGTGGGGTTTTCCGGGGAGCTGTTTTTT
TRBV28	TRBD2	TRBJ2-1	-	CASSFLGGGEQFF	TGTGCCAGCAGTTTTCTCGGGGGGGGTGAGCAGTTCTTC
TRBV12-3/TRBV12-4	-	TRBJ2-1	-	CASSPDHNEQFF	TGTGCCAGCAGCCCCGACCACAATGAGCAGTTCTTC
TRBV29-1	TRBD2	TRBJ2-7	-	CSVEDGGGRYEQYF	TGCAGCGTTGAAGATGGCGGGGGGCGGTACGAGCAGTACTTC
TRBV4-2	TRBD2	TRBJ2-3	-	CASSQVKREGTDTQYF	TGTGCCAGCAGCCAAGTTAAACGGGAGGGCACAGATACGCAGTATTTT
TRBV5-1	-	TRBJ2-1	-	CASSILDYNEQFF	TGCGCCAGCAGCATACTAGACTACAATGAGCAGTTCTTC
TRBV5-6	-	TRBJ1-2	-	CASSPGRFYGYTF	TGTGCCAGCAGCCCGGGACGGTTCTATGGCTACACCTTC
TRBV18	TRBD1	TRBJ1-5	-	CASSPPGQGAGQPQHF	TGTGCCAGCTCACCCCCGGGACAGGGGGCCGGACAGCCCCAGCATTTT
TRBV5-1	TRBD2	TRBJ2-5	-	CASSLGLAGGETQYF	TGCGCCAGCAGCTTGGGACTAGCGGGGGGAGAGACCCAGTACTTC
TRBV28	TRBD2	TRBJ2-5	once	CASSATSGGAKTQYF	TGTGCCAGCAGCGCTACTAGCGGGGGGGCGAAGACCCAGTACTTC
TRBV4-3	TRBD2	TRBJ2-5	-	CASSQGTSGNAETQYF	TGCGCCAGCAGCCAAGGGACTAGCGGTAACGCAGAGACCCAGTACTTC
TRBV7-6	-	TRBJ2-2	-	CASTTLAGELFF	TGTGCCAGCACCACTCTGGCCGGGGAGCTGTTTTTT
TRBV4-3	-	TRBJ2-3	-	CASSQDLGRDTQYF	TGCGCCAGCAGCCAAGATCTCGGGCGGGATACGCAGTATTTT
TRBV7-8	TRBD2	TRBJ2-4	-	CASSGRILAGNIQYF	TGTGCCAGCAGCGGCAGGATACTAGCGGGGAACATTCAGTACTTC
TRBV29-1	-	TRBJ2-1	-	CSFRDPKLVSYNEQFF	TGCAGCTTCCGGGACCCAAAGCTAGTCTCCTACAATGAGCAGTTCTTC
TRBV7-3	TRBD1	TRBJ1-1	-	CASSIQGGYTEAFF	TGTGCCAGCAGCATACAGGGGGGGTACACTGAAGCTTTCTTT
TRBV5-5	-	TRBJ2-7	-	CASSAGYYEQYF	TGTGCCAGCAGCGCGGGATACTACGAGCAGTACTTC
TRBV28	-	TRBJ1-2	-	CASSLTTSNYGYTF	TGTGCCAGCAGCCTGACAACTTCTAACTATGGCTACACCTTC
TRBV30	-	TRBJ2-1	once	CAWTSVNEQFF	TGTGCCTGGACCTCTGTTAATGAGCAGTTCTTC
TRBV6-1	-	TRBJ1-4	once	CASLEERRATNEKLFF	TGTGCCAGCCTTGAAGAGAGGAGAGCAACTAATGAAAAACTGTTTTTT
TRBV29-1	-	TRBJ1-1	-	CSVERRGWWTEAFF	TGCAGCGTTGAACGCCGGGGTTGGTGGACTGAAGCTTTCTTT
TRBV7-2	TRBD1	TRBJ2-3	-	CASSSGGPWLDTQYF	TGTGCCAGCAGCTCAGGGGGCCCCTGGTTAGATACGCAGTATTTT
TRBV28	-	TRBJ2-7	-	CASSLGGPYEQYF	TGTGCCAGCAGTTTGGGGGGTCCCTACGAGCAGTACTTC
TRBV7-3	TRBD1	TRBJ2-2	-	CASSRMEAGGTGELFF	TGTGCCAGCAGCCGAATGGAGGCAGGGGGCACCGGGGAGCTGTTTTTT
TRBV19	-	TRBJ2-2	-	CASSIVGRRTGELFF	TGTGCCAGTAGTATAGTAGGGAGGAGAACCGGGGAGCTGTTTTTT
TRBV12-3/TRBV12-4	-	TRBJ1-1	-	CASSSNTEAFF	TGTGCCAGCAGCTCAAATACTGAAGCTTTCTTT
TRBV4-1	-	TRBJ2-2	-	CASSQEGGAFGELFF	TGCGCCAGCAGCCAAGAAGGGGGGGCATTCGGGGAGCTGTTTTTT
TRBV5-4	TRBD1	TRBJ2-1	-	CASSFPGQSYNEQFF	TGTGCCAGCAGCTTTCCGGGACAGTCTTACAATGAGCAGTTCTTC
TRBV19	-	TRBJ2-2	-	CASSNPGINAGELFF	TGTGCCAGTAGTAATCCAGGGATAAACGCCGGGGAGCTGTTTTTT
TRBV11-2	-	TRBJ2-3	-	CASSLGNWGDTQYF	TGTGCCAGCAGCTTGGGAAACTGGGGTGATACGCAGTATTTT
TRBV15	-	TRBJ2-3	-	CATSRVGDTQYF	TGTGCCACCAGCAGAGTGGGGGATACGCAGTATTTT
TRBV7-9	-	TRBJ2-1	-	CASTLGGRRRNEQFF	TGTGCCAGCACCCTGGGGGGTCGGCGCAGGAATGAGCAGTTCTTC
TRBV6-5	-	TRBJ1-2	-	CASRAIQFGYGYTF	TGTGCCAGCAGGGCGATCCAATTCGGATATGGCTACACCTTC
TRBV19	TRBD2	TRBJ2-2	-	CASRPSGFTGELFF	TGTGCCAGTAGGCCTAGCGGGTTCACCGGGGAGCTGTTTTTT
TRBV5-1	TRBD2	TRBJ2-1	-	CASSPGLDGNEQFF	TGCGCCAGCAGCCCGGGACTAGACGGCAATGAGCAGTTCTTC
TRBV27	-	TRBJ1-2	-	CASSFVRAGAFYGYTF	TGTGCCAGCAGTTTCGTTCGGGCAGGGGCCTTCTATGGCTACACCTTC
TRBV9	TRBD1	TRBJ2-3	few	CASSVVGQGITEDTQYF	TGTGCCAGCAGCGTAGTGGGACAGGGTATTACAGAAGATACGCAGTATTTT
TRBV7-8	-	TRBJ2-5	-	CASSLVRVAQETQYF	TGTGCCAGCAGCTTAGTAAGAGTGGCCCAAGAGACCCAGTACTTC
TRBV5-8	-	TRBJ2-1	once	CASQTGTYNEQFF	TGTGCCAGTCAGACGGGGACTTACAATGAGCAGTTCTTC
TRBV3-1/TRBV3-2	-	TRBJ2-7	-	CASSQDAYEQYF	TGTGCCAGCAGCCAAGATGCGTACGAGCAGTACTTC
TRBV7-2	-	TRBJ2-7	-	CASSLVGALGSNEQYF	TGTGCCAGCAGCTTAGTAGGGGCCCTAGGATCTAACGAGCAGTACTTC
TRBV6-2/TRBV6-3	TRBD2	TRBJ2-3	-	CASSFLSGGTDTQYF	TGTGCCAGCAGTTTCCTTAGCGGGGGCACAGATACGCAGTATTTT
TRBV9	TRBD1	TRBJ1-6	once	CASSAGTDFSPLHF	TGTGCCAGCAGCGCCGGGACAGACTTCTCACCCCTCCACTTT
TRBV7-3	-	TRBJ1-6	few	CASSPNDGGQDSPLHF	TGTGCCAGCAGCCCCAACGACGGAGGGCAGGACTCACCCCTCCACTTT
TRBV7-2	-	TRBJ2-1	-	CASSYSGNSYNEQFF	TGTGCCAGCAGCTATAGCGGAAACTCCTACAATGAGCAGTTCTTC